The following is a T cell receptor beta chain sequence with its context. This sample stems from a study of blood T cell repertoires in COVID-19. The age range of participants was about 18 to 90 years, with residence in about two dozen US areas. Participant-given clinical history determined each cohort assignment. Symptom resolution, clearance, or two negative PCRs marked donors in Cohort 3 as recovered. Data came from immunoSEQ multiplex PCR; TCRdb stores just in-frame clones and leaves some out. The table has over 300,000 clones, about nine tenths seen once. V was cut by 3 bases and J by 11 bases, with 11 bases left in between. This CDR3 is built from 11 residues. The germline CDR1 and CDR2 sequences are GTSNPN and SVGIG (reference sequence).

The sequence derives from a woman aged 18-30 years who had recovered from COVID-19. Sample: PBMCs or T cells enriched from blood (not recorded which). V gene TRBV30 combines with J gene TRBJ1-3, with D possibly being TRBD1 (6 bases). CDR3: CAWRGGQPIYF. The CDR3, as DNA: TGTGCCTGGAGGGGCGGACAGCCCATATATTTT. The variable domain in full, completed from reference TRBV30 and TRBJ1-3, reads SQTIHQWPATLVQPVGSPLSLECTVEGTSNPNLYWYRQAAGRGLQLLFYSVGIGQISSEVPQNLSASRPQDRQFILSSKKLLLSDSGFYLCAWRGGQPIYFGEGSWLTVV.